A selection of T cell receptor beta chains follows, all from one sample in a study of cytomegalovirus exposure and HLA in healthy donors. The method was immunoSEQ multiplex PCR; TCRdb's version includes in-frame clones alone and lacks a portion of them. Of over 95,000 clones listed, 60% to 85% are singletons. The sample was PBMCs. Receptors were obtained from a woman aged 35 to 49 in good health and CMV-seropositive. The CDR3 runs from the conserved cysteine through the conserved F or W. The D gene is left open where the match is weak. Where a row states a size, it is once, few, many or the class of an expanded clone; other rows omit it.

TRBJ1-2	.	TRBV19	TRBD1	CASSFRDSGVTF	TGTGCCAGTAGTTTCCGGGACAGTGGAGTCACCTTC
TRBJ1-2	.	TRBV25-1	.	CASSEVVNYGYTF	TGTGCCAGCAGTGAAGTCGTGAACTATGGCTACACCTTC
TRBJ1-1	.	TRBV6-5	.	CASSYPRVTEAFF	TGTGCCAGCAGTTACCCCAGGGTCACTGAAGCTTTCTTT
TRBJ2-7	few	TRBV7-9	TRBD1	CASSFPSTGTYEQYF	TGTGCCAGCAGCTTCCCCTCGACAGGGACCTACGAGCAGTACTTC
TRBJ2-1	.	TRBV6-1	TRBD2	CASLLAGSYNEQFF	TGTGCCAGCTTGCTAGCGGGCTCCTACAATGAGCAGTTCTTC
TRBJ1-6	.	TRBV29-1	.	CSVTTGYNSPLHF	TGCAGCGTTACGACAGGCTATAATTCACCCCTCCACTTT
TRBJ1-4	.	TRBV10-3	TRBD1	CATLDRGREKLFF	TGTGCCACCCTAGACAGGGGGCGTGAAAAACTGTTTTTT
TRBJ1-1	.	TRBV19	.	CASSIWGFNTEAFF	TGTGCCAGTAGTATCTGGGGCTTCAACACTGAAGCTTTCTTT
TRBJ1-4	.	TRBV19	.	CASSIGGPGEKLFF	TGTGCCAGTAGTATCGGGGGTCCGGGTGAAAAACTGTTTTTT
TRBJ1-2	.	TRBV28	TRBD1	CASGLPGGQGPGYTF	TGTGCCAGCGGACTCCCCGGGGGACAGGGGCCTGGCTACACCTTC
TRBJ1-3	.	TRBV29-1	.	CSFGGDTGNTIYF	TGCTCCTTTGGGGGGGATACTGGAAACACCATATATTTT
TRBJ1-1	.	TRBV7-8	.	CASSLTGRGAEAFF	TGTGCCAGCAGCTTAACAGGGCGGGGGGCTGAAGCTTTCTTT
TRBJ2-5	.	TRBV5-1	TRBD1	CASSDRGKETQYF	TGCGCCAGCAGCGACAGGGGGAAAGAGACCCAGTACTTC
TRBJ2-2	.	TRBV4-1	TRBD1	CASSQVPGTGIVGELFF	TGCGCCAGCAGCCAAGTGCCCGGGACAGGGATCGTCGGGGAGCTGTTTTTT
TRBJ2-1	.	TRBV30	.	CAWRTTVTNEQFF	TGTGCCTGGAGGACGACAGTTACCAATGAGCAGTTCTTC
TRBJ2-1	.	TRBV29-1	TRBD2	CSVLTGTSGGKYEQFF	TGCAGCGTGCTGACCGGGACTAGCGGGGGGAAGTATGAGCAGTTCTTC
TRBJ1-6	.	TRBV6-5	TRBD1	CASSYRGQGLASPLHF	TGTGCCAGCAGTTACCGCGGACAGGGTCTCGCATCACCCCTCCACTTT
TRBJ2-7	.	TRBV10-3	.	CAISESRQYEQYF	TGTGCCATCAGTGAGTCGAGACAGTACGAGCAGTACTTC
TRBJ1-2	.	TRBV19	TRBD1	CASNPTGGLGYTF	TGTGCCAGTAACCCGACAGGGGGCTTAGGCTACACCTTC
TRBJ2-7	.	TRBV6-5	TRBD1	CASSAEGDRGTRQYF	TGTGCCAGCAGTGCGGAAGGGGACAGGGGAACGAGGCAGTACTTC
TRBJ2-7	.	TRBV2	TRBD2	CASSGRTSGLGSSYEQYF	TGTGCCAGCAGTGGGAGGACTAGCGGGCTCGGCAGCTCCTACGAGCAGTACTTC
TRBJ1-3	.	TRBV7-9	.	CASSSPWSSGNTIYF	TGTGCCAGCAGCTCACCCTGGAGCTCTGGAAACACCATATATTTT
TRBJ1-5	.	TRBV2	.	CASSDGGRRGQPQHF	TGTGCCAGCAGTGACGGGGGGCGAAGGGGGCAGCCCCAGCATTTT
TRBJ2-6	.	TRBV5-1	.	CASSLATGSGANVLTF	TGCGCCAGCAGCTTGGCCACCGGGAGTGGGGCCAACGTCCTGACTTTC
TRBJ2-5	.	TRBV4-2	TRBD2	CASSQVASGRQETQYF	TGTGCCAGCAGCCAAGTCGCTAGCGGTCGTCAAGAGACCCAGTACTTC
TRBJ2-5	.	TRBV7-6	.	CASSSPDRETQYF	TGTGCCAGCAGCTCCCCCGACAGAGAGACCCAGTACTTC
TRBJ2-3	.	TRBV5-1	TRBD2	CASSSGLAGPTDTQYF	TGCGCCAGCAGCTCGGGACTAGCGGGGCCTACAGATACGCAGTATTTT
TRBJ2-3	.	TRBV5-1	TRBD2	CASSQIAGSDTQYF	TGCGCCAGCAGTCAGATAGCGGGGTCTGATACGCAGTATTTT
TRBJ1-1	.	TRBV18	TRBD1	CASSPGQGVEAFF	TGTGCCAGCTCCCCGGGACAGGGAGTAGAAGCTTTCTTT
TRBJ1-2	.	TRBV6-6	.	CASSYSSGAEYGYTF	TGTGCCAGCAGTTACTCGAGTGGGGCGGAGTATGGCTACACCTTC
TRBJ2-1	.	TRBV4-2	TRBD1	CASSHDRDRGRNEQFF	TGTGCCAGCAGCCATGACCGGGACAGGGGGCGAAATGAGCAGTTCTTC
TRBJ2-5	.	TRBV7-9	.	CASSFAGLETQYF	TGTGCCAGCAGCTTTGCAGGGTTGGAGACCCAGTACTTC
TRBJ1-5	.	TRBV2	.	CASSKDRQPQHF	TGTGCCAGCAGTAAAGACAGGCAGCCCCAGCATTTT
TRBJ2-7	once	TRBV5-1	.	CASSTQRQGGSYEQYF	TGCGCCAGCAGCACCCAACGGCAGGGGGGTTCCTACGAGCAGTACTTC
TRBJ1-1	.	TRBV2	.	CASSPGNTEAFF	TGTGCCAGCAGTCCAGGGAACACTGAAGCTTTCTTT
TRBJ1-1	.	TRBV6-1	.	CASSEPQNTEAFF	TGTGCCAGCAGTGAACCCCAGAACACTGAAGCTTTCTTT
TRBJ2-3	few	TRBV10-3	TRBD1	CAISPGGPTDTQYF	TGTGCCATCAGTCCAGGGGGCCCCACAGATACGCAGTATTTT
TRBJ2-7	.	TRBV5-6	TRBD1	CASSLVQGANYEQYF	TGTGCCAGCAGCTTGGTCCAGGGGGCCAACTACGAGCAGTACTTC
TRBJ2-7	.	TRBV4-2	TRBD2	CASSQALRGGLNEQYF	TGTGCCAGCAGCCAAGCTTTGCGGGGGGGCCTCAACGAGCAGTACTTC
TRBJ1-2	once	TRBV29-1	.	CSVEDHRSGYTF	TGCAGCGTTGAAGATCACAGATCTGGCTACACCTTC
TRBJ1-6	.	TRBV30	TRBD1	CAWSLAGGRNSPLHF	TGTGCCTGGAGTCTCGCAGGGGGCCGTAATTCACCCCTCCACTTT
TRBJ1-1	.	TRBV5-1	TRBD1	CASSLGQGRSNTEAFF	TGCGCCAGCAGCCTGGGACAGGGACGGAGTAACACTGAAGCTTTCTTT
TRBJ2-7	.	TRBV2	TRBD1	CASSRDRYYEQYF	TGTGCCAGCAGCCGGGACAGGTATTACGAGCAGTACTTC
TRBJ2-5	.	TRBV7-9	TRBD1	CASSLLGGTGSYQETQYF	TGTGCCAGCAGCTTATTAGGCGGGACAGGGTCGTACCAAGAGACCCAGTACTTC
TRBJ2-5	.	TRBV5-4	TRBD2	CASTNSPGGTQYF	TGTGCCAGCACAAACTCCCCGGGGGGGACCCAGTACTTC
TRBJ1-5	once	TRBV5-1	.	CASRVESGNGNQPQHF	TGCGCCAGCAGGGTCGAATCGGGGAATGGCAATCAGCCCCAGCATTTT
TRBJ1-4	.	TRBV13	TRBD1	CASSLKMTGGVYEKLFF	TGTGCCAGCAGCCTAAAAATGACAGGGGGCGTCTATGAAAAACTGTTTTTT
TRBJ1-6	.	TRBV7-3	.	CASSNSGRSNSPLHF	TGTGCCAGCAGCAACAGTGGCAGGTCTAATTCACCCCTCCACTTT
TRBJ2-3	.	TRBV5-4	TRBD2	CASKAGGLTDTQYF	TGTGCCAGCAAAGCGGGGGGTCTCACAGATACGCAGTATTTT
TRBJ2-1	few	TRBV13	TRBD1	CASSSGGTGTGEDNEQFF	TGTGCCAGCAGCTCCGGGGGTACCGGGACAGGGGAGGACAATGAGCAGTTCTTC
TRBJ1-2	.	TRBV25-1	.	CASSFAATGNYGYTF	TGTGCCAGCAGCTTCGCGGCAACAGGAAACTATGGCTACACCTTC